The 15 T cell receptor beta chains listed next were all sequenced from one sample in a study of cytomegalovirus exposure and HLA in healthy donors. PCR involved 60 Vbeta and 13 Jbeta primers. Using immunoSEQ multiplex PCR, the repertoire was profiled, and TCRdb retains in-frame clones only, with some absent. The profile shows over 150,000 clones, 79% of them singletons. Material for sequencing was PBMCs. These receptors all stem from a girl aged 5-17 years in good health and CMV-seropositive.

The chain couples TRBV19 to TRBJ1-1; D uncertain. The germline CDR1 and CDR2 sequences are LNHDA and SQIVND (reference sequence). This CDR3 has 15 residues. V was pared by 5 bases and J by 4 bases, with 17 bases between. The CDR3 spells CASSRTDKITTEAFF. Here the CDR3 DNA reads TGTGCCAGTAGTCGCACCGACAAGATCACCACTGAAGCTTTCTTT. Together with reference TRBV19 and TRBJ1-1, the CDR3 gives the full variable domain: DGGITQSPKYLFRKEGQNVTLSCEQNLNHDAMYWYRQDPGQGLRLIYYSQIVNDFQKGDIAEGYSVSREKKESFPLTVTSAQKNPTAFYLCASSRTDKITTEAFFGQGTRLTVV.

The count of this clone is one. The DNA of the CDR3 is TGTGCCAGCAGCTTAGATGCGGGTGAAAAACTGTTTTTT. Its protein is CASSLDAGEKLFF. J is TRBJ1-4 and V is TRBV7-9; D call uncertain. CDR3 size: 13 residues. Trimming cost V 1 base and J 7 bases, with 7 bases left between them. Germline CDR1 is SEHNR and CDR2 is FQNEAQ (reference sequence).

In this sample, this clone turned up a few times. The chain combines TRBV7-9 with TRBJ2-7; no clear D gene. The V and J ends lost 5 bases and 6 bases respectively, with 11 bases between them. The CDR3 spans 12 residues. Germline V gene sequence: CDR1 SEHNR, CDR2 FQNEAQ (reference sequence). The CDR3 loop is CASSQRESEQYF. DNA of the CDR3: TGTGCCAGCAGCCAAAGAGAGAGCGAGCAGTACTTC. The full variable domain, completed using reference TRBV7-9 and TRBJ2-7, is DTGVSQNPRHKITKRGQNVTFRCDPISEHNRLYWYRQTLGQGPEFLTYFQNEAQLEKSRLLSDRFSAERPKGSFSTLEIQRTEQGDSAMYLCASSQRESEQYFGPGTRLTVT.

This chain connects TRBV2 to TRBJ2-5; TRBD2 aligns across 9 bases. Germline V CDR1 and CDR2: SNHLY, FYNNEI. Trimming cost V 10 bases and J 5 bases; bases outside gene matches: 11. The CDR3 extends over 14 amino acids. The CDR3 is CATKSGGKLETQYF. CDR3 DNA sequence: TGTGCCACAAAAAGCGGGGGGAAACTGGAGACCCAGTACTTC.

This sequence joins TRBV5-6 and TRBJ1-6; no clear D gene. The CDR3 totals 12 residues. Trimming cost V 3 bases and J 7 bases, with 5 bases left between them. From germline, CDR1 is SGHDT and CDR2 YYEEEE. For the CDR3, the DNA is TGTGCCAGCAGCTCTATAAATTCACCCCTCCACTTT. Residues: CASSSINSPLHF.

The chain combines TRBV27 with TRBJ1-5, with 9 positions matching TRBD1. V lost 5 bases, J lost 4 bases, and 3 bases stayed unmatched. The CDR3 extends over 14 amino acids. Per the germline V gene, CDR1 is MNHEY and CDR2 is SMNVEV (reference sequence). The DNA of the CDR3 is TGTGCCAGCAGTCGCGGGACAGGGAATCAGCCCCAGCATTTT. Protein product: CASSRGTGNQPQHF.

The chain is built from TRBV11-2 and TRBJ1-2; D is unresolved. The V and J ends lost 3 bases and 9 bases respectively, with 8 bases between them. The CDR3 totals 11 residues. Germline CDR1 is SGHAT and CDR2 is FQNNGV. This CDR3 is CASSLESSYTF. CDR3 nucleotide sequence: TGTGCCAGCAGCTTGGAGTCTAGCTACACCTTC.

V and J are TRBV7-2 and TRBJ2-1, with 12 nucleotides matching TRBD2. Trimming took 1 base from V and 4 from J; bases not matched to a gene: 2. The length of the CDR3 is 16 residues. Germline V gives CDR1 SGHTA, CDR2 FQGNSA. Here the CDR3 reads CASSLGLAGGYNEQFF. CDR3 DNA sequence: TGTGCCAGCAGCTTAGGCCTAGCGGGGGGGTACAATGAGCAGTTCTTC.

Only a few counts were recorded for this clone. The chain carries TRBV9 and TRBJ2-7, with 7 bases identical to TRBD2. From germline, CDR1 is SGDLS and CDR2 YYNGEE. V was clipped by 0 bases and J by 6 bases; unmatched bases: 3. CDR3 size: 13 residues. Here the CDR3 reads CASSVEAGSEQYF. The CDR3 coding sequence is TGTGCCAGCAGCGTAGAAGCGGGGTCCGAGCAGTACTTC.

The rearrangement joins TRBV7-2 to TRBJ2-7; 8 bases are shared with TRBD1. CDR3 length: 14 residues. The J segment lost 6 bases and the V segment lost 4 bases, leaving 8 bases of the junction unmatched. Germline CDR1 and CDR2: SGHTA and FQGNSA. The CDR3 region is CASSSPGQAIEQYF. CDR3 nucleotides: TGTGCCAGCAGCTCTCCGGGACAGGCAATCGAGCAGTACTTC.

The chain employs TRBV11-2 and TRBJ1-2; D gene uncertain. Germline assignment: CDR1 SGHAT and CDR2 FQNNGV. This CDR3 has 13 residues. Between the trimmed V and J ends, which lost 5 bases and 4 bases, there was a span of 11 bases. CDR3 region: CASSPTEGYGYTF. CDR3 nucleotides: TGTGCCAGCAGCCCAACAGAGGGCTATGGCTACACCTTC.

V and J are TRBV19 and TRBJ2-5; D gene ambiguous. V shed 3 bases and J shed 2 bases, with 16 bases lying between them. Germline-derived CDR1 and CDR2 are LNHDA and SQIVND (reference sequence). The CDR3 extends over 16 amino acids. The CDR3 DNA is TGTGCCAGTAGTATCCACGGGTCCCAAGGACAAGAGACCCAGTACTTC. Amino acids: CASSIHGSQGQETQYF.

This clone occurred once. J is TRBJ1-2 and V is TRBV11-2; the D is unclear. Trimming cost V 5 bases and J 4 bases, with 8 bases left between them. This CDR3 is built from 12 residues. The germline CDR1 and CDR2 sequences are SGHAT and FQNNGV. The CDR3: CASSPGVYGYTF. DNA of the CDR3: TGTGCCAGCAGCCCCGGGGTCTATGGCTACACCTTC.

V usage is TRBV7-2 and J usage is TRBJ1-1; D is unclear. The V end was cut by 5 bases, the J end by 1 base, with 17 bases between. Germline assignment: CDR1 SGHTA and CDR2 FQGNSA. The CDR3 length is 16 residues. The CDR3 loop is CASSLGSWEKNTEAFF. CDR3 bases: TGTGCCAGCAGCCTAGGGAGTTGGGAGAAGAACACTGAAGCTTTCTTT.

The chain carries TRBV9 and TRBJ1-2; 12 bases are a match to TRBD1. From germline, CDR1 is SGDLS and CDR2 YYNGEE. Germline trimming cut 0 bases from V and 9 bases from J; bases unmatched to any gene: 12. The CDR3 loop spans 17 amino acids. The CDR3 region is CASSVAPSGTGGKSYTF. The CDR3 coding sequence is TGTGCCAGCAGCGTAGCCCCTTCGGGGACAGGGGGCAAGAGCTACACCTTC.